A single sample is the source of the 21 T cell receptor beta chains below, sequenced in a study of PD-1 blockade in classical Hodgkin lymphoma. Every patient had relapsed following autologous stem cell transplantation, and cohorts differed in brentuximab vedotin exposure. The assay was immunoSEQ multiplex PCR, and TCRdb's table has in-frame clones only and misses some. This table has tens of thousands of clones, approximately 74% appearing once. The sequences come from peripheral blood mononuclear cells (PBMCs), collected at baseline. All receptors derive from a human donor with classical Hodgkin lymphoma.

CDR3 amino acids: CASSSRQISSGNTIYF. The CDR3, as DNA: TGTGCCAGCAGCTCCCGACAGATCTCCTCTGGAAACACCATATATTTT. The V call is TRBV7-2, the J call TRBJ1-3; tentatively, D is TRBD1 (5 bases). The CDR3 covers 16 residues. CDR1 SGHTA and CDR2 FQGNSA come from the germline V gene. Trimming pared 4 bases from V and 0 bases from J, leaving 13 bases between.

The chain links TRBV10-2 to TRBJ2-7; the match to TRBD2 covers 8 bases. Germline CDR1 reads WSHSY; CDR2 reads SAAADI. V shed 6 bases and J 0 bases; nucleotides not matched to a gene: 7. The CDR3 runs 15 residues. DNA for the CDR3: TGCGCCAGCAGCGGAGCGGGGGTAAGCTCCTACGAGCAGTACGTC. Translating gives CASSGAGVSSYEQYV.

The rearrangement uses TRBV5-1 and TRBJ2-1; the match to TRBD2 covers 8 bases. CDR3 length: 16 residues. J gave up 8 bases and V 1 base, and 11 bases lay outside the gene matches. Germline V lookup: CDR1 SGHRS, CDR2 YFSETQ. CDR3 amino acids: CASSLRVGGASDEQFF. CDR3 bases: TGCGCCAGCAGCTTGCGTGTCGGGGGGGCCTCGGATGAGCAGTTCTTC.

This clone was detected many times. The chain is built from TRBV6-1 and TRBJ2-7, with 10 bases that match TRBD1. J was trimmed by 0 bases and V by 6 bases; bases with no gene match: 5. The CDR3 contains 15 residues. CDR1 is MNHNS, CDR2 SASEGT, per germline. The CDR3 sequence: CASRGQGKVSYEQYF. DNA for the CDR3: TGTGCCAGCAGGGGACAGGGGAAGGTCTCCTACGAGCAGTACTTC.

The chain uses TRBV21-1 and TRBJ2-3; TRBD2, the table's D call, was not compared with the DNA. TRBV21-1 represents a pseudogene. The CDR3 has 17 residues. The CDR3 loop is CASSKAEGQTSTDTQYF. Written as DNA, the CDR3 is TGTGCCAGCAGCAAAGCGGAGGGGCAGACGAGCACAGATACGCAGTATTTT.

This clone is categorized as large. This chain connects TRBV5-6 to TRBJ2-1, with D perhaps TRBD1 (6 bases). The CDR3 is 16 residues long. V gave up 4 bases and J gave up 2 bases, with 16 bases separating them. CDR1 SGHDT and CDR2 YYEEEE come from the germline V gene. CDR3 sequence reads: CASSEWAGATYNEQFF. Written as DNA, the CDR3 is TGTGCCAGCAGCGAATGGGCAGGGGCAACCTACAATGAGCAGTTCTTC.

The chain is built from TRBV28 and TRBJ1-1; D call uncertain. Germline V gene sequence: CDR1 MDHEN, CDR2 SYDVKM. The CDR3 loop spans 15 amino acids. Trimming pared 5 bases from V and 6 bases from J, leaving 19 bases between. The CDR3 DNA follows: TGTGCCAGCAGTCCTCTGCTTGCGAGGGTGCCTGAAGCTTTCTTT. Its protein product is CASSPLLARVPEAFF.

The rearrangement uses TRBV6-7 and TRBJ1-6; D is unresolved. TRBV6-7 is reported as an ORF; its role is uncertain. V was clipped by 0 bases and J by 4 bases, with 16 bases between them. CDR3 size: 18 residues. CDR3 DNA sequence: TGTGCCAGCAGTTACTCGTCTCGCATAGGATTATATAATTCACCCCTCCACTTT. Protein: CASSYSSRIGLYNSPLHF.

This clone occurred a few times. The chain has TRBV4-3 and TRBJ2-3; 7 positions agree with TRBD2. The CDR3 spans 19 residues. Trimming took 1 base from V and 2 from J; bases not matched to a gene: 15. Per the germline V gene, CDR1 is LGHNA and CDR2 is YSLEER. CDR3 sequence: CASSQGLGRGRGITDTQYF. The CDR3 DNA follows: TGCGCCAGCAGCCAAGGTTTAGGGCGTGGGCGGGGGATCACAGATACGCAGTATTTT.

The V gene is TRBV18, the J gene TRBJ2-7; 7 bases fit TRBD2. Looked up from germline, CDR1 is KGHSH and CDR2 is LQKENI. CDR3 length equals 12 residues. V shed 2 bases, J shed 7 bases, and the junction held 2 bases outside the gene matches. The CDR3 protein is CASSPGRGEQYF. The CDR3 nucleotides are TGTGCCAGCTCACCAGGGAGGGGTGAGCAGTACTTC.

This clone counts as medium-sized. CDR3 sequence reads: CASSQTGAVGNQPQHF. The DNA of the CDR3 is TGCGCCAGCAGCCAAACAGGGGCGGTAGGCAATCAGCCCCAGCATTTT. This rearrangement joins TRBV4-1 to TRBJ1-5; 7 bases map to TRBD1. The V gene's germline CDR1 is MGHRA and CDR2 YSYEKL. Losses at the gene ends were 2 bases for V and 2 bases for J; bases not matched to a gene: 6. CDR3 size: 16 residues.

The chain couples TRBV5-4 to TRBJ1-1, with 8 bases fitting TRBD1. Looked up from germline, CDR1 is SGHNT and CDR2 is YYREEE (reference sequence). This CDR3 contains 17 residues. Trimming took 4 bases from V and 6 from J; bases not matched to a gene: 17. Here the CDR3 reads CASSQDTPTGADAEAFF. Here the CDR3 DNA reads TGTGCCAGCAGCCAAGATACCCCGACAGGGGCCGACGCTGAAGCTTTCTTT.

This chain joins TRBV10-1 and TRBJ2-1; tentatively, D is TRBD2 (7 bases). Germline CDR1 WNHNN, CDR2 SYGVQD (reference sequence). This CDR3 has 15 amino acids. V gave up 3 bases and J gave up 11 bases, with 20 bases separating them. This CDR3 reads CASSELLGGRMKQFF. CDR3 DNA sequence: TGCGCCAGCAGTGAATTATTGGGGGGGCGTATGAAGCAGTTCTTC.

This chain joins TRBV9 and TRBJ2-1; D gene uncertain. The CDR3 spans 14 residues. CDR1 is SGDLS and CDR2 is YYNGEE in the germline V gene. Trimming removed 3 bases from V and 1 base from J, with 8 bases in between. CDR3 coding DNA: TGTGCCAGCAGCGCTGTGAATTCCTACAATGAGCAGTTCTTC. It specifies CASSAVNSYNEQFF.

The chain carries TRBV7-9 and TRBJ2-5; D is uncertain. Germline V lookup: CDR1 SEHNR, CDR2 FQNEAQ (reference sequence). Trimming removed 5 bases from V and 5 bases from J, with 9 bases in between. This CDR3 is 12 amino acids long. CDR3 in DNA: TGTGCCAGCAGCCAAGAGTGGGAGACCCAGTACTTC. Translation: CASSQEWETQYF.

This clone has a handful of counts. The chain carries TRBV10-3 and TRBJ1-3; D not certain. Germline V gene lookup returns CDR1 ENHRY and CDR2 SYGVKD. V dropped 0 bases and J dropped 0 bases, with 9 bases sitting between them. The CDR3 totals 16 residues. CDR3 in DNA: TGTGCCATCAGTGAGTCCGCCCTCGGCTCTGGAAACACCATATATTTT. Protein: CAISESALGSGNTIYF.

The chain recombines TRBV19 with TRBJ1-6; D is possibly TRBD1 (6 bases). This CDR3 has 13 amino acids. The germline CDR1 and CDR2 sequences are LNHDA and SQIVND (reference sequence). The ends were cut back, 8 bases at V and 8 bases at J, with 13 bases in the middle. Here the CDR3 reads CASGTLGDSPLHF. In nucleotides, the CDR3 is TGTGCCAGTGGGACATTGGGGGATTCACCCCTCCACTTT. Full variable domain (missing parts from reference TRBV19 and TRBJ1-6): DGGITQSPKYLFRKEGQNVTLSCEQNLNHDAMYWYRQDPGQGLRLIYYSQIVNDFQKGDIAEGYSVSREKKESFPLTVTSAQKNPTAFYLCASGTLGDSPLHFGNGTRLTVT.

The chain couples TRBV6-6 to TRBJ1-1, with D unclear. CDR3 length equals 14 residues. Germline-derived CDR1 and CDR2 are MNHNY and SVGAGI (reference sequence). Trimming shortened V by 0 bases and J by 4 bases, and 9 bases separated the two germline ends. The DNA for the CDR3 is TGTGCCAGCAGTTACTCTATAACAGCCACTGAAGCTTTCTTT. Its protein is CASSYSITATEAFF.

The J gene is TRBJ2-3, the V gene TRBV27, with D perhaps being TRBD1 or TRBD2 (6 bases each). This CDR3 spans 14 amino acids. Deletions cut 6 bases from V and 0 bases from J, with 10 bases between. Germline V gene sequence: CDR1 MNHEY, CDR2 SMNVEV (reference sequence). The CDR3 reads CASRGGISTDTQYF. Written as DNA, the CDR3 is TGTGCCAGCAGAGGGGGGATCAGCACAGATACGCAGTATTTT.

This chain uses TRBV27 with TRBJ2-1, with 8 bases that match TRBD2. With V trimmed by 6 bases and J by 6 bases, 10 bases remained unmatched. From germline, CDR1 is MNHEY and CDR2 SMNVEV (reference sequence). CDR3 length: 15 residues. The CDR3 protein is CASRITSGRVNEQFF. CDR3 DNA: TGTGCCAGCAGGATCACTAGCGGTCGCGTCAATGAGCAGTTCTTC.

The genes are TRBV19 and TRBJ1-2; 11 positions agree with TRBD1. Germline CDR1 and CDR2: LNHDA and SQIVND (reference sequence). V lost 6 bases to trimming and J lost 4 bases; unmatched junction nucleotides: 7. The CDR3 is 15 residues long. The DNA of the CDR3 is TGTGCCAGTAGGCCAACCGGGACAGGGGGCTATGGCTACACCTTC. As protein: CASRPTGTGGYGYTF. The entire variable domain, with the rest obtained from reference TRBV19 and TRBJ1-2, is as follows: DGGITQSPKYLFRKEGQNVTLSCEQNLNHDAMYWYRQDPGQGLRLIYYSQIVNDFQKGDIAEGYSVSREKKESFPLTVTSAQKNPTAFYLCASRPTGTGGYGYTFGSGTRLTVV.